This T cell receptor beta chain was sequenced for a study of T cell responses to AZD1222 COVID-19 vaccine. Method: immunoSEQ multiplex PCR; TCRdb's copy keeps in-frame clones and lacks some. The sample shows 90,000 to 95,000 clones, around 93% of them seen only once. Details on this clone: Its antigen is not known.

With 0 bases removed from V and 2 bases from J, the gap between germline ends came to 4 bases. This CDR3 is built from 13 residues. Germline lookup yields CDR1 SGHAT and CDR2 FQNNGV. General study results and limits: Clonal diversity was possibly underestimated, and white British individuals and females predominated among donors. It was only a handful of AZD1222 recipients who were seropositive at baseline. No repertoire was sampled before or during the peak T cell response, only after it. Increased Spike-specific TCR breadth and depth were observed after two AZD1222 doses.

Sample: peripheral blood, taken on day 0 of AZD1222 vaccination. V is TRBV11-2 and J is TRBJ1-2; D is unresolved. The clonotype originates from an adult in good health. CDR3 in amino acids: CASSLDRNYGYTF. The CDR3 DNA follows: TGTGCCAGCAGCTTAGACAGGAACTATGGCTACACCTTC.